This passage covers 28 T cell receptor beta chains from one sample sequenced in a study of blood T cell repertoires in COVID-19. The protocol was immunoSEQ multiplex PCR, while the TCRdb copy is restricted to in-frame clones and leaves out a portion. The repertoire holds 140,000 to 150,000 clones, with around 89% as singletons. What was sequenced was PBMCs or T cells enriched from blood (not recorded which). Receptor source: a woman in her thirties with acute COVID-19.

The chain uses TRBV13 and TRBJ2-1, with 11 bases that match TRBD2. The CDR3 length is 16 residues. CDR1 and CDR2 from the germline V gene are PRHDT and FYEKMQ (reference sequence). Trimming cost V 6 bases and J 6 bases; bases outside gene matches: 10. The DNA of the CDR3 is TGTGCCAGCAGTCTGCGTTTCACTAGCGGGAGCAATGAGCAGTTCTTC. It translates to CASSLRFTSGSNEQFF.

The rearrangement uses TRBV20-1 and TRBJ1-6; D call uncertain. The length of the CDR3 is 12 residues. The germline gives CDR1 DFQATT, CDR2 SNEGSKA (reference sequence). Trimming shortened V by 3 bases and J by 9 bases, and 9 bases separated the two germline ends. The CDR3 loop is CSASRVGSPLHF. The CDR3 bases are TGCAGTGCTAGTAGAGTCGGTTCACCCCTCCACTTT.

The chain joins TRBV28 to TRBJ2-7; D unclear. Trimming pared 10 bases from V and 2 bases from J, leaving 18 bases between. This CDR3 contains 14 residues. From germline, CDR1 is MDHEN and CDR2 SYDVKM. CDR3 sequence reads: CATPSRSQPYEQYF. The CDR3, as DNA: TGTGCCACACCAAGCCGGAGCCAACCCTACGAGCAGTACTTC.

The rearrangement uses TRBV5-4 and TRBJ2-3, with a weak D call TRBD1 (6 bases). V lost 3 bases to trimming and J lost 0 bases, with 8 bases between them. Germline V lookup: CDR1 SGHNT, CDR2 YYREEE (reference sequence). The CDR3 consists of 14 residues. CDR3 in DNA: TGTGCCAGCAGCTCCAGGGGTAGCACAGATACGCAGTATTTT. Translating gives CASSSRGSTDTQYF. The entire variable domain, with the rest obtained from reference TRBV5-4 and TRBJ2-3, is as follows: ETGVTQSPTHLIKTRGQQVTLRCSSQSGHNTVSWYQQALGQGPQFIFQYYREEENGRGNFPPRFSGLQFPNYSSELNVNALELDDSALYLCASSSRGSTDTQYFGPGTRLTVL.

Details on this clone: Other DNA sequences in the same sample also yield this CDR3. V and J are TRBV19 and TRBJ2-3; 9 bases are a match to TRBD2. This CDR3 is built from 15 residues. The trim removed 6 bases at V and 0 bases at J, leaving 4 bases unmatched. Per the germline V gene, CDR1 is LNHDA and CDR2 is SQIVND (reference sequence). The CDR3 DNA is TGTGCCAGTAGCCAGACTAGCGGTAGCACAGATACGCAGTATTTT. It yields the protein CASSQTSGSTDTQYF.

The chain has TRBV12-3 or TRBV12-4 and TRBJ1-5, with D tentatively TRBD1 (6 bases). The CDR3 is made up of 13 amino acids. Trimming took 3 bases from V and 7 from J, leaving 10 bases between them. The CDR3 is CASSFTGNQPQHF. The DNA of the CDR3 is TGTGCCAGCAGTTTTACAGGGAACCAGCCCCAGCATTTT.

This CDR3 is CASSSQGAGRGEQYF. The CDR3 region has the DNA TGTGCCAGCAGTTCACAGGGGGCTGGGCGAGGGGAGCAGTACTTC. The chain carries TRBV28 and TRBJ2-7, with 9 bases fitting TRBD1. Germline CDR1 MDHEN, CDR2 SYDVKM. With 4 bases clipped from V and 7 bases from J, the junction kept 11 bases outside the gene matches. This CDR3 spans 15 amino acids.

The chain is built from TRBV25-1 and TRBJ1-1; D ambiguous. The CDR3 sequence is 12 residues long. Trimming cost V 5 bases and J 5 bases, with 9 bases left between them. Germline loops: CDR1 MGHDK, CDR2 SYGVNS. CDR3 protein: CASSTALTEAFF. The CDR3 DNA follows: TGTGCCAGCAGTACAGCACTGACTGAAGCTTTCTTT.

The rearrangement joins TRBV5-6 to TRBJ1-2; D is uncertain. Trimming removed 0 bases at V and 1 base at J, with 7 bases between. The CDR3 has 14 amino acids. CDR1 and CDR2 from the germline V gene are SGHDT and YYEEEE. Here the CDR3 reads CASSLEPLNYGYTF. The CDR3 DNA reads as TGTGCCAGCAGCTTGGAGCCGCTTAACTATGGCTACACCTTC.

The rearrangement links TRBV24-1 to TRBJ2-5; 8 bases align to TRBD1. Germline lookup yields CDR1 KGHDR and CDR2 SFDVKD. The length of the CDR3 is 15 residues. Germline trimming cut 1 base from V and 4 bases from J; bases unmatched to any gene: 4. CDR3 sequence: CATSDLGTGAETQYF. The DNA for the CDR3 is TGTGCCACCAGTGATTTAGGGACAGGAGCAGAGACCCAGTACTTC.

The chain links TRBV4-2 to TRBJ2-5, with 11 bases identical to TRBD2. The CDR3 covers 16 residues. Germline CDR1 is LGHNA and CDR2 is YNFKEQ. V shed 0 bases and J 7 bases; nucleotides not matched to a gene: 7. CDR3 nucleotides: TGTGCCAGCAGCCAAGATGAGGTGGGGACTAGCGGGACCCAGTACTTC. Residues: CASSQDEVGTSGTQYF.

This clone was detected ten times or more. J is TRBJ1-2 and V is TRBV7-9; D is unresolved. Germline CDR1 reads SEHNR; CDR2 reads FQNEAQ (reference sequence). The CDR3 is 14 amino acids. Trimming took off 0 bases at V and 2 bases at J, with 7 bases between the two ends. The chain's CDR3 is CASSLASGNYGYTF. For the CDR3, the DNA is TGTGCCAGCAGCTTAGCTTCGGGGAACTATGGCTACACCTTC.

Note on this clone: Different DNA sequences within this sample yield the same CDR3. J is TRBJ1-1 and V is TRBV28, with D perhaps matching TRBD1 (5 bases). The germline gives CDR1 MDHEN, CDR2 SYDVKM. The CDR3 loop spans 14 amino acids. V gave up 6 bases and J gave up 2 bases, with 13 bases separating them. CDR3 sequence: CASSPAGGNTEAFF. The CDR3 region has the DNA TGTGCCAGCAGCCCCGCCGGGGGAAACACTGAAGCTTTCTTT. The full variable domain, in which reference TRBV28 and TRBJ1-1 provide the parts outside the CDR3, is DVKVTQSSRYLVKRTGEKVFLECVQDMDHENMFWYRQDPGLGLRLIYFSYDVKMKEKGDIPEGYSVSREKKERFSLILESASTNQTSMYLCASSPAGGNTEAFFGQGTRLTVV.

This clone was picked up a small number of times. CDR3 nucleotides: TGTGCCAGCAGTCTCGGTTTAGCTAATAACTATGGCTACACCTTC. It codes for CASSLGLANNYGYTF. The chain has TRBV28 and TRBJ1-2, with unresolved D. Germline lookup yields CDR1 MDHEN and CDR2 SYDVKM. The V gene lost 5 bases and the J gene lost 1 base, with 14 bases spanning the gap. The CDR3 sequence is 15 residues long.

The rearrangement links TRBV6-6 to TRBJ1-5; D gene unclear. CDR1 is MNHNY and CDR2 is SVGAGI in the germline V gene (reference sequence). CDR3 length equals 11 residues. V was pared by 2 bases and J by 9 bases, with 5 bases between. The CDR3 is CASSYGGPQHF. The DNA for the CDR3 is TGTGCCAGCAGTTACGGCGGGCCCCAGCATTTT.

This clone appeared a single time. This chain uses TRBV4-3 with TRBJ2-2; D unresolved. This CDR3 has 13 residues. CDR1 LGHNA and CDR2 YSLEER come from the germline V gene. V lost 2 bases, J lost 2 bases, and 3 bases lay in between. CDR3 sequence: CASSQHNTGELFF. CDR3 coding DNA: TGCGCCAGCAGCCAACATAACACCGGGGAGCTGTTTTTT.

This sequence joins TRBV2 and TRBJ1-2; 9 bases line up with TRBD1. The V and J ends lost 3 bases and 6 bases, in that order; junction bases with no gene match: 8. Germline values: CDR1 SNHLY, CDR2 FYNNEI. The CDR3 sequence is 15 residues long. The CDR3 spells CASSEPEQGADGYTF. CDR3 bases: TGTGCCAGCAGTGAGCCCGAACAGGGGGCTGATGGCTACACCTTC.

This chain joins TRBV7-2 and TRBJ2-5; 12 bases agree with TRBD2. Germline CDR1 reads SGHTA; CDR2 reads FQGNSA. The ends lost 1 base at V and 2 bases at J; junction bases unmatched: 2. The CDR3 totals 16 residues. This CDR3 reads CASSLVGTSGQETQYF. CDR3 bases: TGTGCCAGCAGCTTAGTGGGGACTAGCGGGCAAGAGACCCAGTACTTC.

The gene calls are TRBV3-1 (or the pseudogene TRBV3-2) and TRBJ1-6; no firm D call. Germline CDR1 reads LGHDT; CDR2 reads YNNKEL (reference sequence). The CDR3 is made up of 14 amino acids. Trimming stripped 0 bases from V and 7 bases from J, with 7 bases between. The CDR3 region has the DNA TGTGCCAGCAGCCAAGACAGTAGCAATTCACCCCTCCACTTT. Protein product: CASSQDSSNSPLHF.

The rearrangement links TRBV27 to TRBJ1-1, with D hard to call. Per germline, CDR1 MNHEY and CDR2 SMNVEV (reference sequence). Deletions cut 5 bases from V and 4 bases from J, with 5 bases between. This CDR3 has 11 residues. This chain's CDR3 is CASSLLTEAFF. The CDR3 coding sequence is TGTGCCAGCAGTCTACTCACTGAAGCTTTCTTT.

V and J are TRBV28 and TRBJ1-1, with a weak D call TRBD1 (5 bases). The V and J ends lost 7 bases and 1 base respectively, with 22 bases between them. There are 17 residues in the CDR3. Germline V CDR1 and CDR2: MDHEN, SYDVKM. CDR3 protein: CASTLFGAGRGNTEAFF. The CDR3 DNA follows: TGTGCCAGCACCCTCTTCGGCGCGGGGCGGGGGAACACTGAAGCTTTCTTT.

In regard to this clone: Other DNA sequences in the same sample also yield this CDR3. This chain links TRBV6-2 or TRBV6-3 with TRBJ1-1, with D possibly TRBD1 on 6 matching bases. Germline loops: CDR1 MNHEY, CDR2 SVGEGT. Trimming cost V 2 bases and J 4 bases, with 8 bases left between them. The length of the CDR3 is 13 residues. CDR3 nucleotides: TGTGCCAGCAGTTACAGGGGGGGCACTGAAGCTTTCTTT. This translates into CASSYRGGTEAFF.

This chain links TRBV19 with TRBJ2-1; 8 bases are a match to TRBD2. Trimming took 5 bases from V and 0 from J; bases not matched to a gene: 6. This CDR3 spans 16 amino acids. Germline V lookup: CDR1 LNHDA, CDR2 SQIVND (reference sequence). The CDR3 loop reads CASSVFSGSSYNEQFF. Here the CDR3 DNA reads TGTGCCAGTAGTGTCTTCAGCGGGAGCTCCTACAATGAGCAGTTCTTC.

This sequence joins TRBV19 and TRBJ2-7; TRBD2 matches 10 bases. Trimming at V came to 5 bases and at J to 4 bases, leaving 8 bases not matched to a gene. This CDR3 is 15 amino acids long. The germline V gene has CDR1 LNHDA and CDR2 SQIVND (reference sequence). Here the CDR3 reads CASSRLAGALYEQYF. The CDR3 DNA is TGTGCCAGTAGTCGGCTAGCGGGGGCCCTGTACGAGCAGTACTTC.

V and J are TRBV5-5 and TRBJ1-2; D is possibly TRBD1 (6 bases). Trimming took 1 base from V and 5 from J, leaving 12 bases between them. From germline, CDR1 is SGHKS and CDR2 YYEKEE (reference sequence). The CDR3 runs to 14 residues. The CDR3, as DNA: TGTGCCAGCAGCTTGTCGGACAGCGCATATGGCTACACCTTC. Protein: CASSLSDSAYGYTF.

V is TRBV7-9 and J is TRBJ2-2; the match to TRBD1 covers 7 bases. This CDR3 spans 15 amino acids. V was clipped by 3 bases and J by 4 bases; unmatched bases: 5. Germline values: CDR1 SEHNR, CDR2 FQNEAQ (reference sequence). CDR3 sequence reads: CASSFDRAITGELFF. The CDR3 DNA reads as TGTGCCAGCAGCTTCGACAGGGCTATCACCGGGGAGCTGTTTTTT.

This chain uses TRBV27 with TRBJ1-1; 8 positions match TRBD1. Losses at the gene ends were 3 bases for V and 3 bases for J; bases not matched to a gene: 6. The V gene's germline CDR1 is MNHEY and CDR2 SMNVEV (reference sequence). The CDR3 sequence is 15 residues long. The CDR3: CASSFVQGADTEAFF. The CDR3 DNA follows: TGTGCCAGCAGTTTTGTTCAGGGGGCGGACACTGAAGCTTTCTTT.

This clone was picked up one time. This chain joins TRBV30 and TRBJ1-4; TRBD1 aligns across 7 bases. The CDR3 is made up of 14 amino acids. J lost 3 bases, V lost 5 bases, and 6 bases had no gene match. Germline values: CDR1 GTSNPN, CDR2 SVGIG (reference sequence). The CDR3 DNA is TGTGCCTGGGCAGGGGGAGGTGCTAATGAAAAACTGTTTTTT. Protein: CAWAGGGANEKLFF.